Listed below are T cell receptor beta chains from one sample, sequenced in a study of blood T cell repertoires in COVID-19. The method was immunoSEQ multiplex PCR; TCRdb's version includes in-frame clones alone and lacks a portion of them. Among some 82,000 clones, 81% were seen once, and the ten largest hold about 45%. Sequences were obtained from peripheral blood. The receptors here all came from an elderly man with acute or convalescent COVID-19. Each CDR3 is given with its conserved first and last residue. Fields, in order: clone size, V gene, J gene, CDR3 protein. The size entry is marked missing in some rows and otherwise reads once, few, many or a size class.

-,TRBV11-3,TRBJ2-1,CASSLLAGGPPFF
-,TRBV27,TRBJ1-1,CASSFRDRGYPEAFF
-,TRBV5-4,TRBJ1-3,CASSFGGFPGNTIYF
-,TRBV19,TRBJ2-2,CASSPDRGIGGNTGELFF
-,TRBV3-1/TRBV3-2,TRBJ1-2,CASSPDRPHYGYTF
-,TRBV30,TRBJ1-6,CAWSVWQGNSPLHF
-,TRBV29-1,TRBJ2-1,CSVEGGPLQSYNEQFF
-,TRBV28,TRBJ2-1,CASSSNMASVWSYNEQFF
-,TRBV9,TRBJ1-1,CASSSGVLNTEAFF
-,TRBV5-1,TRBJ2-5,CASSYEETQYF
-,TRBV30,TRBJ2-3,CAWTGITDTQYF
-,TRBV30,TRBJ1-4,CAWSPVGRRRLFF
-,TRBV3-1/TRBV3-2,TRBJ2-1,CASSLAPRGTSIEQFF
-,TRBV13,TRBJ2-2,CASSLMLVATTGELFF
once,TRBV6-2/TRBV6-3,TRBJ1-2,CASSRTGPNYGYTF
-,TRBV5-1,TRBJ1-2,CASSVGHSNYGYTF
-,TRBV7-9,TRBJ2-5,CASSLGLAGGETQYF
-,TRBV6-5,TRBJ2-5,CASSSTGGSETQYF
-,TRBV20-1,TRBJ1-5,CSASSTYNQPQHF
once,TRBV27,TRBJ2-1,CASRNTGTGSHNEQFF
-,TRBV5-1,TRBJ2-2,CASSLEGTGELFF
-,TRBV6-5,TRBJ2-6,CASSPVSSGANVLTF
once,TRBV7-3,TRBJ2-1,CASSLQVAGVNEQFF
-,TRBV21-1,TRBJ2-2,CASSLQTSGRTPNTGELFF
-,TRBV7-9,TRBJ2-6,CASSLGGLLGSGANVLTF
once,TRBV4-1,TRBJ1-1,CASSQGGPKHGAFF
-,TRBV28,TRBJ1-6,CASSSQTGNNSPLHF
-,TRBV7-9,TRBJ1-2,CASSPTFQDSYRYGYTF
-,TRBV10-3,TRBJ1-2,CALKPREDYGYTF
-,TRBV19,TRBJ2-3,CASSGGLAGGGTQYF
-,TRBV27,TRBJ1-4,CASSLGGQGRAEKLFF
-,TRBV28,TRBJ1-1,CASSSPWSTEAFF
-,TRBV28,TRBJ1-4,CASSFQGTPSNEKLFF
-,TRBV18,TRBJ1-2,CASSRDRGIGYTF
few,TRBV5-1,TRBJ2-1,CASSLAKTSGRLIYNEQFF
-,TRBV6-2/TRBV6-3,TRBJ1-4,CASSSGTGAEKLFF
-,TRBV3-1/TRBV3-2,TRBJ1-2,CASSLRGPHRDTTNYGYTF
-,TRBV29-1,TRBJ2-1,CSVEPGTNEQFF
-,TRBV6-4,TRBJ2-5,CASSDSGPRDQETQYF
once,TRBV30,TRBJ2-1,CAWGPGLAPNEQFF
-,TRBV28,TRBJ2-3,CATQGSGRARDTQYF
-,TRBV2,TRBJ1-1,CASQDYNTEAFF
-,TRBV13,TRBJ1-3,CASRAAGSGNTIYF
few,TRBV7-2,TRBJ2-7,CASSSLLGTAYEQYF
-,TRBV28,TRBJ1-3,CASSFSPGAGNTIYF
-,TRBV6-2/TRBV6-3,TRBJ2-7,CASSYPEASGRRAYEQYF
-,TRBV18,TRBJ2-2,CASSRTSGINTGELFF
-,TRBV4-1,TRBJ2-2,CASHPQWGKGYTGELFF
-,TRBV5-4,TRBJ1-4,CASSRGGEIEKLFF
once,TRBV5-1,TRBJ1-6,CASSLTRSPPLHF
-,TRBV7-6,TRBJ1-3,CASSFGGSRTLGNTIYF
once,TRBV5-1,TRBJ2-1,CASSLESPGYNEQFF
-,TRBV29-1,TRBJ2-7,CSVDRGGSSVGEQYF
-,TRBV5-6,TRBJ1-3,CASSLAGAPGNTIYF
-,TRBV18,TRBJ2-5,CASSPGLAETQYF
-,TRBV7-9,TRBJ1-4,CASTLGVTGINEKLFF
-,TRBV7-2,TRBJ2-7,CASSLERLREQYF
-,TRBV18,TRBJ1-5,CASSPGQSYQPQHF
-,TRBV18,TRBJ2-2,CASSRRTGRTGELFF
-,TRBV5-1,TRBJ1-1,CASSTGTAPNTEAFF